This TCR beta chain derives from a study of tumor-infiltrating lymphocytes in primary liver carcinoma. Germline DNA was also extracted, and blood RNA was taken from unsorted whole blood. Trimming left V 7 bases short and J 4 bases short, with 16 bases between. CDR3 length: 14 amino acids. In germline, CDR1 is MNHEY, CDR2 SVGAGI. With respect to this clonotype: Being one base from a much bigger clone, this may be a read error.

A constant-region primer primed TCR beta cDNA synthesis from 400 to 550 ng of total RNA. Three nested multiplex PCR rounds, a slightly modified ARM-PCR method, built the TCR beta libraries. For approximately 11 cycles apiece, the opening two PCR rounds ran with TRBV1-TRBV30 forward primers and a C-beta reverse primer. Each CDR3 protein gets one entry after TCRdb re-called the multiplex PCR reads with MiXCR. The sample carries approximately 330,000 distinct CDR3 sequences, approximately 65% recorded once. V and J are TRBV6-5 and TRBJ1-1; TRBD1 might be the D (5 bases). The sequence derives from a man in his forties with primary liver carcinoma and hepatitis B virus infection. Sequencing was done on a sample of peripheral blood. The CDR3 here is CASTREGPGTEAFF. The CDR3 DNA sequence: TGTGCCAGCACCCGCGAGGGACCAGGCACTGAAGCTTTCTTT.